This T cell receptor (beta chain) derives from a study of patients and donors after allogeneic stem cell transplantation. Trimming took off 0 bases at V and 5 bases at J, with 8 bases between the two ends. The CDR3 contains 13 residues. The V gene's germline CDR1 is SGHRS and CDR2 YFSETQ. TCRdb reprocessed the RT-PCR reads via MiXCR and lists one record per CDR3 protein. The sample comprises roughly 200,000 distinct CDR3 sequences, around two fifths of which are singletons, and 11% rests with the top ten. This chain uses TRBV5-1 with TRBJ1-1; D unresolved. Sequencing was done on a sample of blood, either unsorted or a sorted T cell fraction (not recorded which). This TCR derives from a human donor who was either an allogeneic HSCT recipient or a stem cell or donor lymphocyte infusion donor (not recorded which). It is not recorded whose cells these are; they may come from a transplant donor. The CDR3: CASSLASRTEAFF. DNA for the CDR3: TGCGCCAGCAGCTTGGCCTCGAGGACTGAAGCTTTCTTT.